This T cell receptor (beta chain) emerged from a study of T-cell memory formation after mild COVID-19. Each CDR3 protein gets one entry after TCRdb re-called the 5' RACE reads with MiXCR. The table shows just over 400,000 distinct CDR3 sequences, with roughly a quarter occurring only once. General study findings and limits: Contracting clones, day 15 to 85, had balanced CD4/CD8, and later expanders favored CD4+.

Trimming shortened V by 7 bases and J by 5 bases, and 23 bases separated the two germline ends. CDR3 length: 16 residues. This clonotype was counted between two and nine times. Its antigen is still unknown. The V and J genes are TRBV12-3 or TRBV12-4 and TRBJ2-5; a weak D match, TRBD1 (7 bases). The sequenced sample consisted of PBMCs or a T cell subset sorted from them (not recorded which). The receptor comes from an adult woman who had mild COVID-19 (a few samples of this study predate the infection). Cell type and time point are not known. CDR3 nucleotides: TGTGCCAGCATTCCAACCCTGGGGGCAGGGGGGGAGACCCAGTACTTC. Its translation is CASIPTLGAGGETQYF.